The T cell receptor beta chain described here comes from a study of blood T cell repertoires in COVID-19. Study background: The United States, Italy and Spain provided the acute and convalescent COVID-19 samples. Nucleic acid was either cDNA or gDNA, and it came from T cells, B-cell-depleted T cells, or PBMCs.

In the original analysis: Estimates of nucleated cell counts were drawn from the amplification of reference gene primers. Here immunoSEQ multiplex PCR was the method, and the copy in TCRdb shows in-frame clones only, minus some. V, J and clone size were drawn from that table, and D and trimming were deduced from the DNA. The table shows around 170,000 clones, with 89% occurring only once. The CDR3 extends over 19 amino acids. The rearrangement uses TRBV21-1 and TRBJ2-5; TRBD1 reflects the table's D call only, with no check against the DNA. TRBV21-1 is given as a pseudogene. The sequence was collected from a man in his sixties with acute or convalescent COVID-19. What was sequenced was peripheral blood. The CDR3 DNA is TGTGCCAGCACCCCCCGCGTCCCCCGGGACAGGGGCCACCAAGAGACCCAGTACTTC. Protein: CASTPRVPRDRGHQETQYF.